The rows below give T cell receptor beta chains drawn from one sample of a study of blood T cell repertoires in COVID-19. Sequencing was performed with immunoSEQ multiplex PCR; in TCRdb, only in-frame clones are kept and a portion is missing. This sample has approximately 130,000 clones, with around 87% found just once. Sequencing was carried out using peripheral blood. Source of these receptors: a man aged 70 or older with active or convalescent COVID-19. The CDR3 runs from the conserved cysteine through the conserved F or W. The D gene is left open where the match is weak. Only some rows state a clone size, as once, few, many or a class for expanded clones.

V gene	clone size	J gene	D gene	CDR3 protein	CDR3 DNA
TRBV9	-	TRBJ2-2	-	CASSVASLSISTGELFF	TGTGCCAGCAGCGTAGCTAGTTTGAGCATTTCCACCGGGGAGCTGTTTTTT
TRBV19	-	TRBJ1-5	TRBD1	CASSPWTGEEQPQHF	TGTGCCAGTAGTCCATGGACAGGGGAGGAACAGCCCCAGCATTTT
TRBV28	-	TRBJ1-1	TRBD1	CAGMKGDRNTEAFF	TGTGCCGGCATGAAAGGGGACAGAAACACTGAAGCTTTCTTT
TRBV7-3	-	TRBJ2-2	TRBD1	CASRLTGGGTGELFF	TGTGCCAGCAGGCTGACAGGGGGAGGTACCGGGGAGCTGTTTTTT
TRBV19	once	TRBJ1-2	TRBD1	CASSRPRTGGDYGYTF	TGTGCCAGTAGCCGACCCCGGACAGGGGGCGACTATGGCTACACCTTC
TRBV6-5	-	TRBJ1-1	-	CASLSPNTEAFF	TGTGCCAGTTTATCCCCTAACACTGAAGCTTTCTTT
TRBV28	-	TRBJ1-1	-	CASQGRDIKNTEAFF	TGTGCCAGCCAAGGCCGGGACATAAAGAACACTGAAGCTTTCTTT
TRBV6-5	-	TRBJ2-1	TRBD1	CASTETGGEQFF	TGTGCCAGCACCGAAACAGGGGGTGAGCAGTTCTTC
TRBV29-1	-	TRBJ1-5	TRBD1	CSVGTGVSNQPQHF	TGCAGCGTAGGGACAGGGGTTAGCAATCAGCCCCAGCATTTT
TRBV15	-	TRBJ2-5	TRBD1	CATSRDRTGGLTQYF	TGTGCCACCAGCAGAGATCGGACAGGGGGCCTGACCCAGTACTTC
TRBV6-6	-	TRBJ1-5	TRBD1	CASSYSGQNNQPQHF	TGTGCCAGCAGTTACTCGGGACAGAACAATCAGCCCCAGCATTTT
TRBV3-1/TRBV3-2	-	TRBJ1-6	-	CASSPGEGKVHSPLHF	TGTGCCAGCAGCCCCGGGGAGGGGAAGGTACATTCACCCCTCCACTTT
TRBV4-1	-	TRBJ2-3	TRBD2	CASSPGLAETDTQYF	TGCGCCAGCAGCCCGGGACTAGCGGAAACAGATACGCAGTATTTT